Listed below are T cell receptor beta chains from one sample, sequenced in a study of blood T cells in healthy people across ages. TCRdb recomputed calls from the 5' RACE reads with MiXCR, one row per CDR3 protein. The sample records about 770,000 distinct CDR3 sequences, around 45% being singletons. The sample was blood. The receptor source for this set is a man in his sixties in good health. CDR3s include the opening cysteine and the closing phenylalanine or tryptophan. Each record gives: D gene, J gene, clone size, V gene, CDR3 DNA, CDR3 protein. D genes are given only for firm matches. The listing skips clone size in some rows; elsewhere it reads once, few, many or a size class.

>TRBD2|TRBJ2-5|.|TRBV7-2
TGTGCCAGCAGCCAACCTCTTGGACTAGCGGATGTAGAGACCCAGTACTTC
CASSQPLGLADVETQYF
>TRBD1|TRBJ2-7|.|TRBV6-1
TGTGCCAGCAGCCCAACGGGACAGGGGGCCTACGAGCAGTACTTC
CASSPTGQGAYEQYF
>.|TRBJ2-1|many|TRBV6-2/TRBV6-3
TGTGCCAGCAGTCAGGGACGCTACAATGAGCAGTTCTTC
CASSQGRYNEQFF
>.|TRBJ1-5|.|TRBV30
TGTGCCTGGAGTGCGGGGAGCAATCAGCCCCAGCATTTT
CAWSAGSNQPQHF
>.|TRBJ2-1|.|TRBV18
TGTGCCTGCTCTCCAAACTACAATGAGCAGTTCTTC
CACSPNYNEQFF
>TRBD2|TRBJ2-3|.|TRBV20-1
TGCAGTGCTATCGAGGCTAGCGGTACAGATACGCAGTATTTT
CSAIEASGTDTQYF
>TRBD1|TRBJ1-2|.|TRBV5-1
TGCGCCAGCAGCTTGCAGGGGGCTGAATATGGCTACACCTTC
CASSLQGAEYGYTF
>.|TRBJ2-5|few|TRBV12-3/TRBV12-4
TGTGCCAGCAGTGGGACGGCGCGCCAAGAGACCCAGTACTTC
CASSGTARQETQYF
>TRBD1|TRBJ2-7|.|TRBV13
TGTGCCAGCAGCCGGACAGGGGAATCCTACGAGCAGTACTTC
CASSRTGESYEQYF
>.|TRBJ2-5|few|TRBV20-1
TGCAGTGCTAGTGGGGGCCCCTTCAAGGAGACCCAGTACTTC
CSASGGPFKETQYF
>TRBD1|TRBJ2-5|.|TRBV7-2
TGTGCCAGCAGGTTCGGGACAGGGGTAAGCAATGAGCAGTACTTC
CASRFGTGVSNEQYF
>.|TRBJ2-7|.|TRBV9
TGTGCCAGCAGCGTAGAAGTGACAGGAACCTACGAGCAGTACTTC
CASSVEVTGTYEQYF
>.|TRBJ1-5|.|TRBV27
TGTGCCAGGACGGTTAGCAATCAGCCCCAGCATTTT
CARTVSNQPQHF
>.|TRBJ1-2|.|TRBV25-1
TGTGCCAGCATCGACAGCCACCGGGGTGGCTACACCTTC
CASIDSHRGGYTF
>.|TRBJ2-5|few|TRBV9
TGTGCCAGCAGCGTGGGCCTCTGGGAGGCCCAGTACTTC
CASSVGLWEAQYF
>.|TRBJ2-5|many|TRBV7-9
TGTGCCAGCAGCCCGCTAGGAGAGACCCAGTACTTC
CASSPLGETQYF
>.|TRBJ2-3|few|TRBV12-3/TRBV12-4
TGTGCCAGCAGTCGCCACGACACAGATACGCAGTATTTT
CASSRHDTDTQYF
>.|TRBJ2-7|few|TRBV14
TGTGCCAGCAGCCGGCAACCATCGGGAGAGCAGTACTTC
CASSRQPSGEQYF
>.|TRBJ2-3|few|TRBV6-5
TGTGCCAGCAGTCAGACGAGGAACACAGATACGCAGTATTTT
CASSQTRNTDTQYF
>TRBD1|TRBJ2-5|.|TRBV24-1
TGTGCCACCACCAGACAGGGGTTGCCCCAAGAGACCCAGTACTTC
CATTRQGLPQETQYF
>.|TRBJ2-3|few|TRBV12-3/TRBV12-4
TGTGCCAGCAGTTTATCGGGGATCACAGATACGCAGTATTTT
CASSLSGITDTQYF
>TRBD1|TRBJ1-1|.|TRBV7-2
TGTGTCAGCAGCTGGACAGGGGGCGGGAGAGGAGCTTTCTTT
CVSSWTGGGRGAFF
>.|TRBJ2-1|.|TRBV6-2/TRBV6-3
TGTGCCAGCAGTCCGGGTGCCCACAATGAGCAGTTCTTC
CASSPGAHNEQFF
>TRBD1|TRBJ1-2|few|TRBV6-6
TGTGCCAGCACTGGGACAGTGAACTCTAACTATGGCTACACCTTC
CASTGTVNSNYGYTF
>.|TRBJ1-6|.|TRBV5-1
TGCGCCAGCAGCTTGGCCTCGACAGGTTTGGCTTCACCCCTCCACTTT
CASSLASTGLASPLHF
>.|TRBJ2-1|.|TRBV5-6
TGTGCCAGCAGCTTGAGGGTTCATGAGCAGTTCTTC
CASSLRVHEQFF
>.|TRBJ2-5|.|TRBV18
TGTGCCAGCTCACCAGGGGCGGGAGAGACCCAGTACTTC
CASSPGAGETQYF
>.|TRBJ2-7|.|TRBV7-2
TGTGCCAGCAGCGTATTCTCAGGAAGCTCCTACGAGCAGTACTTC
CASSVFSGSSYEQYF
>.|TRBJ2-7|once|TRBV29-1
TGCAGCGTTGAGGTAACAGGGTTTTCCTACGAGCAGTACTTC
CSVEVTGFSYEQYF
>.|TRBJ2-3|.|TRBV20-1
TGCAGTGCTAGAGATGGGTTCAACGCAGATACGCAGTATTTT
CSARDGFNADTQYF
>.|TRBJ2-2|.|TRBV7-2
TGTGCCAGCAGCTTACAACCGCCCCCGAACACCGGGGAGCTGTTTTTT
CASSLQPPPNTGELFF
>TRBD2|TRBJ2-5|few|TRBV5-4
TGTGCCAGCAGCAAAAGCGGGAGGTACCAAGAGACCCAGTACTTC
CASSKSGRYQETQYF
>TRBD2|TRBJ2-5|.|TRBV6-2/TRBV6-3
TGTGCCAGCAAGCCCCTAGCGGGGGGCCAAGAGACCCAGTACTTC
CASKPLAGGQETQYF
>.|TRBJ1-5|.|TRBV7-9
TGTGCCAGCAGCGCGCAGGGAGGCAATCAGCCCCAGCATTTT
CASSAQGGNQPQHF
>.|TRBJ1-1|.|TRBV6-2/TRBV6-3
TGTGCCAGCAGCAGACCCGCGACAGCTAACACTGAAGCTTTCTTT
CASSRPATANTEAFF
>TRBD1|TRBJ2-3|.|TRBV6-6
TGTGCCGGCCGGGACAGCAGCACAGATACGCAGTATTTT
CAGRDSSTDTQYF
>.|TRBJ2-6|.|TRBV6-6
TGTGCCAGCACTGCTGGACCCCGCTCTGGGGCCAACGTCCTGACTTTC
CASTAGPRSGANVLTF
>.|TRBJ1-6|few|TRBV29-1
TGCAGCGTTCAGGGACAAGGAGGTCCCCTCCACTTT
CSVQGQGGPLHF
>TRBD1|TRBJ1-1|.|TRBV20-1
TGCAGTGCTAGAGGAGAGAGGGGGCACACTGAAGCTTTCTTT
CSARGERGHTEAFF